One and the same sample provided the 4 T cell receptor beta chains below, sequenced in a study of cytomegalovirus exposure and HLA in healthy donors. Assay used: immunoSEQ multiplex PCR; TCRdb lists only in-frame clones, some missing. Counted here are about 240,000 clones, around 86% occurring once; the ten biggest clones make up 0.95% to 1.5%. The material sequenced was PBMCs. The receptors originated from a woman aged 30 to 39 in good health and CMV-seropositive.

This chain links TRBV7-8 with TRBJ1-2; D remains ambiguous. The CDR3 sequence is 15 residues long. Trimming cost V 7 bases and J 8 bases, with 23 bases left between them. Looked up from germline, CDR1 is SGHVS and CDR2 is FQNEAQ. CDR3 in amino acids: CASTYTGSSIGGYTF. The DNA for the CDR3 is TGTGCCAGCACCTATACCGGGAGTTCAATCGGGGGCTACACCTTC.

The genes are TRBV7-6 and TRBJ1-1; D remains ambiguous. Germline V gene lookup returns CDR1 SGHVS and CDR2 FNYEAQ. Trimming left V 1 base short and J 5 bases short, with 17 bases between. The length of the CDR3 is 16 residues. This chain's CDR3 is CASSLDIPPTPTEAFF. CDR3 sequence (DNA): TGTGCCAGCAGCTTAGATATCCCCCCAACTCCTACTGAAGCTTTCTTT.

The rearrangement uses TRBV7-6 and TRBJ1-1; D is unclear. Germline V CDR1 and CDR2: SGHVS, FNYEAQ. V dropped 10 bases and J dropped 5 bases, with 14 bases sitting between them. CDR3 length: 12 amino acids. In DNA, the CDR3 is TGTGCCACCAGGCCCTCGGGGACTGAAGCTTTCTTT. Translated: CATRPSGTEAFF.

This sequence joins TRBV15 and TRBJ1-2; D is undetermined. The CDR3 sequence is 14 residues long. Germline V gene data show CDR1 as LNHNV and CDR2 as YYDKDF (reference sequence). V lost 0 bases to trimming and J lost 5 bases, with 10 bases between them. For the CDR3, the DNA is TGTGCCACCAGCAGAGATAAAGGAGGTTATGGCTACACCTTC. Translation: CATSRDKGGYGYTF.